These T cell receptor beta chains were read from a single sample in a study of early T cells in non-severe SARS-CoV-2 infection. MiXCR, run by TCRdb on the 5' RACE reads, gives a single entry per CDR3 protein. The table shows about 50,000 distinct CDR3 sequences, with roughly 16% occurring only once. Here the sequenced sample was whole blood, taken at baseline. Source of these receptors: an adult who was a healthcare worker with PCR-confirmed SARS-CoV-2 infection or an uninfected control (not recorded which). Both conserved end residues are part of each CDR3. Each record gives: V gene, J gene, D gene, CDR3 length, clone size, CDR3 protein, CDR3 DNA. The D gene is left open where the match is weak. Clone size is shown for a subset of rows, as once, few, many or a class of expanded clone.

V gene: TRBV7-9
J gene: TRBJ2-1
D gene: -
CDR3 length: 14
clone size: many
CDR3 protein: CASSNPLSYNEQFF
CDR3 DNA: TGTGCCAGCAGCAACCCACTTTCCTACAATGAGCAGTTCTTC

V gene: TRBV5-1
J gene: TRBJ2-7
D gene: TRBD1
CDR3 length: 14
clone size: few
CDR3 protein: CASSRGDRAYEQYF
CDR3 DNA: TGCGCCAGCAGCCGGGGGGACAGGGCCTACGAGCAGTACTTC

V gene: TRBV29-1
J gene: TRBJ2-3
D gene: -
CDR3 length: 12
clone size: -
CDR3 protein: CSVDGPTDTQYF
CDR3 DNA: TGCAGCGTTGATGGACCCACAGATACGCAGTATTTT

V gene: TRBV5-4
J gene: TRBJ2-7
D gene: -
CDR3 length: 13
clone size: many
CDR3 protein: CASSPGVSYEQYF
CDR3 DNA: TGTGCCAGCAGCCCCGGGGTAAGCTACGAGCAGTACTTC

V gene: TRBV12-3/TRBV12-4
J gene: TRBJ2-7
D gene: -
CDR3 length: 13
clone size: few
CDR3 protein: CASSLSSTYEQYF
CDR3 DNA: TGTGCCAGCAGTTTATCCAGTACCTACGAGCAGTACTTC

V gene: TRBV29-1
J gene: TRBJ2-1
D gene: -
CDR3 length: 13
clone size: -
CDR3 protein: CSVDRQGHIEQFF
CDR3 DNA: TGCAGCGTTGATCGGCAGGGACATATTGAGCAGTTCTTC

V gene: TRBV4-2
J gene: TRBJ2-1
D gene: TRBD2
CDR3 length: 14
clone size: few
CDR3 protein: CASSPDEAGPSQFF
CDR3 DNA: TGTGCCAGCAGCCCAGATGAAGCGGGACCGAGTCAGTTCTTC

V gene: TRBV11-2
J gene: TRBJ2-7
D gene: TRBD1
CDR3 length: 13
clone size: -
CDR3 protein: CASSYDRAYEQYF
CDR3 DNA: TGTGCCAGCAGTTATGACAGGGCCTACGAGCAGTACTTC

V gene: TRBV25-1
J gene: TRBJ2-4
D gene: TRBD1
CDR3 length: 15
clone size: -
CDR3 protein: CASSDQGATKNIQYF
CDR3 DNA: TGTGCCAGCAGTGACCAGGGGGCAACCAAAAACATTCAGTACTTC

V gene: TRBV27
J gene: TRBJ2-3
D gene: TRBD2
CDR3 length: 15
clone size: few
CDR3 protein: CASSHTSGDTDTQYF
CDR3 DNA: TGTGCCAGCAGCCACACTAGCGGGGATACAGATACGCAGTATTTT

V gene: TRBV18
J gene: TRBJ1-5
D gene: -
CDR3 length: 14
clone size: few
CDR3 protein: CASSPVDSNQPQHF
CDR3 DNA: TGTGCCAGCTCACCAGTCGATAGCAATCAGCCCCAGCATTTT

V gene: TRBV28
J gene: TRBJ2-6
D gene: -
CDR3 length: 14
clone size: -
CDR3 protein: CASSSPFGANVLTF
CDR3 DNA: TGTGCCAGCAGTTCCCCTTTCGGGGCCAACGTCCTGACTTTC

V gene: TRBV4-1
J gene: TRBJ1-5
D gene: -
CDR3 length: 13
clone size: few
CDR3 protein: CASSQVIHQPQHF
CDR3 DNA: TGCGCCAGCAGCCAAGTCATCCACCAGCCCCAGCATTTT

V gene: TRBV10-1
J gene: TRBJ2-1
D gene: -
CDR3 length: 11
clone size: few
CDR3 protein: CASSDQNGQFF
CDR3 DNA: TGCGCCAGCAGTGACCAGAATGGACAGTTCTTC

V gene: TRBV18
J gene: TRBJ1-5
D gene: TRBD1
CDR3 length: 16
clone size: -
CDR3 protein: CASSPPRQGPSQPQHF
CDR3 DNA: TGTGCCAGCTCCCCTCCAAGACAGGGCCCAAGTCAGCCCCAGCATTTT

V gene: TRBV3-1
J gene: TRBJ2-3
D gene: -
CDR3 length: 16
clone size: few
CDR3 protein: CASSQESGLRTDTQYF
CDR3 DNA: TGTGCCAGCAGCCAAGAATCAGGACTCCGCACAGATACGCAGTATTTT

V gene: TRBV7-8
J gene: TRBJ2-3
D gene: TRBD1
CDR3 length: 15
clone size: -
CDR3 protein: CASSLGGTGEDTQYF
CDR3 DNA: TGTGCCAGCAGCTTAGGGGGGACAGGGGAGGATACGCAGTATTTT

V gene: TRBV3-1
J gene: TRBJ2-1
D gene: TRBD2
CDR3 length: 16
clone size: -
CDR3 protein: CASSQVSGGVRIEQFF
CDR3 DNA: TGTGCCAGCAGTCAAGTCAGCGGGGGAGTACGGATTGAGCAGTTCTTC

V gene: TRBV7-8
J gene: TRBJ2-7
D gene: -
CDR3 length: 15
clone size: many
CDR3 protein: CASSLTAVFGYEQYF
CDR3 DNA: TGTGCCAGCAGCTTGACGGCTGTTTTCGGCTACGAGCAGTACTTC

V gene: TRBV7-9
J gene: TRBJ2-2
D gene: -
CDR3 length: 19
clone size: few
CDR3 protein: CASSPPHRDTPLGTGELFF
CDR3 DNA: TGTGCCAGCAGCCCCCCACACCGGGACACCCCTCTCGGCACCGGGGAGCTGTTTTTT

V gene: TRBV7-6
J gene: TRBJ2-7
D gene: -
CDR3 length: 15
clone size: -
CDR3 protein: CASSLTTGEESEQYF
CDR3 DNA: TGTGCCAGCAGCTTAACTACAGGGGAGGAAAGCGAGCAGTACTTC

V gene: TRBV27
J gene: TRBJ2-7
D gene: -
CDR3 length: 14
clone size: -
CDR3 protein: CASSSGTLAREQYF
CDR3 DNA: TGTGCCAGCAGTTCCGGGACCCTCGCAAGAGAGCAGTACTTC

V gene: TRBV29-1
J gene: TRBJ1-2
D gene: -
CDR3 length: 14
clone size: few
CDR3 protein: CSVGLGPPNYGYTF
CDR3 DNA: TGCAGCGTTGGTTTGGGGCCACCTAACTATGGCTACACCTTC

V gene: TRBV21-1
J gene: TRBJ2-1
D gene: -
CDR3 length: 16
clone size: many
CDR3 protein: CASSKAGQGSYNEQFF
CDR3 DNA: TGTGCCAGCAGCAAAGCGGGACAGGGCTCCTACAATGAGCAGTTCTTC

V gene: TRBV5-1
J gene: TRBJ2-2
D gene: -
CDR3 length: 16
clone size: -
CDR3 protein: CASSLASNPNGGELFF
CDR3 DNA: TGCGCCAGCAGCTTGGCCTCGAATCCTAATGGCGGGGAGCTGTTTTTT

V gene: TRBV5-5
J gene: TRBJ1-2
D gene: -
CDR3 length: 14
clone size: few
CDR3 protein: CASSLGDREYGYTF
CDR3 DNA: TGTGCCAGCAGCTTGGGGGACCGAGAATATGGCTACACCTTC

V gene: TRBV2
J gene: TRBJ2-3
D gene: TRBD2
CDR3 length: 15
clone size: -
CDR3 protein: CASSTSGSVSDTQYF
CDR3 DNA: TGTGCCAGCAGTACTAGCGGGAGTGTATCAGATACGCAGTATTTT

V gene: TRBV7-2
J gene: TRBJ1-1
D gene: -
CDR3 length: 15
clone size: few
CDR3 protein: CASSQPTAWLGIAFF
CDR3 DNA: TGTGCCAGCAGCCAACCAACTGCCTGGCTCGGGATAGCTTTCTTT

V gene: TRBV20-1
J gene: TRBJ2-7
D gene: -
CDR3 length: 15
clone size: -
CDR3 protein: CSARDTQGLSYEQYF
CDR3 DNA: TGCAGTGCTAGAGATACTCAGGGACTGTCCTACGAGCAGTACTTC

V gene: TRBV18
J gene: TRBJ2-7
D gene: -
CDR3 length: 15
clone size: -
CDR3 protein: CASGSSRGIGGEQYF
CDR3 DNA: TGTGCCAGCGGCTCTTCAAGGGGTATCGGAGGCGAGCAGTACTTC

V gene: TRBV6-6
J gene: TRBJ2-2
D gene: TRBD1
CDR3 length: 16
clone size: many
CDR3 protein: CASSRPGQGMQGELFF
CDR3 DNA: TGTGCCAGCAGTCGACCGGGACAGGGTATGCAAGGGGAGCTGTTTTTT

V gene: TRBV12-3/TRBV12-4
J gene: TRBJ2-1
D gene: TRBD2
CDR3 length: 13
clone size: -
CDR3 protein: CASSLRENNEQFF
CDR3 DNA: TGTGCCAGCAGTTTGCGGGAGAATAATGAGCAGTTCTTC

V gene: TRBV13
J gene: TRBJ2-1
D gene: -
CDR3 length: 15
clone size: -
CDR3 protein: CASSLTGEGYNEQFF
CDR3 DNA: TGTGCCAGCAGCCTGACAGGGGAGGGGTACAATGAGCAGTTCTTC

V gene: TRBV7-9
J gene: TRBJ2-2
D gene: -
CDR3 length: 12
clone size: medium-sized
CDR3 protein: CASSRGTGELFF
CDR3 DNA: TGTGCCAGCAGCCGGGGCACCGGGGAGCTGTTTTTT

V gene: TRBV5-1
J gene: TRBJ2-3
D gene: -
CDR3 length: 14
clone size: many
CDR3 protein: CASSLDHYTDTQYF
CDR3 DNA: TGCGCCAGCAGCTTGGATCACTACACAGATACGCAGTATTTT

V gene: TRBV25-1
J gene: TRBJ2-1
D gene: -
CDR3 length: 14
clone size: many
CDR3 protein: CASSARDPTWGQFF
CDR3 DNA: TGTGCCAGCAGTGCAAGGGACCCCACGTGGGGGCAGTTCTTC

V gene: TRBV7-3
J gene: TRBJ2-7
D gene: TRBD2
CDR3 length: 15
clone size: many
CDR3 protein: CASSPGEGRAFEQYF
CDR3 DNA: TGTGCCAGCAGCCCCGGGGAGGGGCGAGCCTTCGAGCAGTACTTC

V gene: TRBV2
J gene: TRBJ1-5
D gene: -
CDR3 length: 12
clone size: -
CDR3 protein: CAASGTNQPQHF
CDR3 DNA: TGTGCCGCCAGCGGGACGAACCAGCCCCAGCATTTT

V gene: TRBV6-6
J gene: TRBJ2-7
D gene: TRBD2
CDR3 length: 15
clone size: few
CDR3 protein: CASSYPQRGEDEQYF
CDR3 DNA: TGTGCCAGCAGTTACCCACAGCGGGGAGAGGACGAGCAGTACTTC

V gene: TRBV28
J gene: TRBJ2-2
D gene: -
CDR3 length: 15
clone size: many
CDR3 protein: CASSRPGENTGELFF
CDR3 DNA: TGTGCCAGCAGTCGTCCGGGAGAGAACACCGGGGAGCTGTTTTTT

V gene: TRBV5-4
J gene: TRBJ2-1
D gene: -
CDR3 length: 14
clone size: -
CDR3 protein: CASSQEQGWTEQFF
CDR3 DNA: TGTGCCAGCAGCCAAGAACAGGGTTGGACGGAGCAGTTCTTC

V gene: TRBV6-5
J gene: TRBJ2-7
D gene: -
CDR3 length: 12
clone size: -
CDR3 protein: CASRPNYYEQYF
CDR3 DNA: TGTGCCAGCAGGCCGAACTACTACGAGCAGTACTTC

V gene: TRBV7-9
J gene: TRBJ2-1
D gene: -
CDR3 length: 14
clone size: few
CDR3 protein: CASSLAREINEQFF
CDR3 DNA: TGTGCCAGCAGCTTAGCCCGGGAGATCAATGAGCAGTTCTTC

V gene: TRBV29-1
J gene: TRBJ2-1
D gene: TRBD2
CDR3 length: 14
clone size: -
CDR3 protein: CSVDAGLAGNEQFF
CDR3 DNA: TGCAGCGTCGACGCGGGACTAGCGGGGAATGAGCAGTTCTTC

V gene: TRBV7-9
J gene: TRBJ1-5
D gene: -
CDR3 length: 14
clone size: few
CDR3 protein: CASSRQDGNQPQHF
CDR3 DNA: TGTGCCAGCAGCCGACAGGATGGCAATCAGCCCCAGCATTTT

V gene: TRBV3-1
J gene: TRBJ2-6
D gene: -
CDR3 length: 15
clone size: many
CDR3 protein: CASSLTASGANVLTF
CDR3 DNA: TGTGCCAGCAGCCTCACAGCCTCTGGGGCCAACGTCCTGACTTTC

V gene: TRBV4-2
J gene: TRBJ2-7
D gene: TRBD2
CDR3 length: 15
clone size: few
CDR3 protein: CASSQGTSGTYEQYF
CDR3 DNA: TGTGCCAGCAGCCAAGGGACTAGCGGGACCTACGAGCAGTACTTC

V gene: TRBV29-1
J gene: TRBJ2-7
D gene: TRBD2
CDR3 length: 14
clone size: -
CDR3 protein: CSVETSGDSYEQYF
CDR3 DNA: TGCAGCGTTGAAACTAGCGGAGATTCCTACGAGCAGTACTTC

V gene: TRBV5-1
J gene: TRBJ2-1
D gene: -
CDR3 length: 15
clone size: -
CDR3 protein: CASSLEDSTYNEQFF
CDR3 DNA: TGCGCCAGCAGCTTGGAGGACAGTACCTACAATGAGCAGTTCTTC

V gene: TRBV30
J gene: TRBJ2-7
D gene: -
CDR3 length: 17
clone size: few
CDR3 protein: CAWDLTGPAGSSYEQYF
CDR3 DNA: TGTGCCTGGGACCTAACAGGGCCAGCGGGGAGCTCCTACGAGCAGTACTTC

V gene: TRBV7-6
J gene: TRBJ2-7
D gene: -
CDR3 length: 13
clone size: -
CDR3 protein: CASSLEGVYEQYF
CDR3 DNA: TGTGCCAGCAGCTTAGAGGGAGTTTACGAGCAGTACTTC